This is a list of T cell receptor beta chains from one sample in a study of blood T cell repertoires in COVID-19. Libraries were prepared by immunoSEQ multiplex PCR; TCRdb keeps only in-frame clonotypes and omits some of them. The sample has about 80,000 clones; around 88% are singletons. The sequenced material came from peripheral blood. The receptor set was obtained from a woman aged 80 or over with acute or convalescent COVID-19. Both conserved end residues are part of each CDR3. Fields, in order: J gene, V gene, clone size, D gene, CDR3 DNA, CDR3 protein. D genes are given only for firm matches. Rows may omit the clone size; those that give it use once, few, many or a size class.

J gene: TRBJ2-1
V gene: TRBV6-2/TRBV6-3
clone size: -
D gene: -
CDR3 DNA: TGTGCCAGCAGTTATTCGAGCAATGAGCAGTTCTTC
CDR3 protein: CASSYSSNEQFF

J gene: TRBJ2-5
V gene: TRBV10-3
clone size: once
D gene: -
CDR3 DNA: TGTGCGGGGGGGGCAGGCCCCCAAGAGACCCAGTACTTC
CDR3 protein: CAGGAGPQETQYF

J gene: TRBJ1-1
V gene: TRBV11-3
clone size: -
D gene: TRBD1
CDR3 DNA: TGTGCCAGCAGTCGGGACAGTCTGAACACTGAAGCTTTCTTT
CDR3 protein: CASSRDSLNTEAFF

J gene: TRBJ2-5
V gene: TRBV7-9
clone size: -
D gene: -
CDR3 DNA: TGTGCCAGCAGCTTAGACAGTCAAGAGACCCAGTACTTC
CDR3 protein: CASSLDSQETQYF

J gene: TRBJ1-5
V gene: TRBV2
clone size: -
D gene: -
CDR3 DNA: TGTGCCAGCAGTGAAAGGGGACATAGCAATCAGCCCCAGCATTTT
CDR3 protein: CASSERGHSNQPQHF

J gene: TRBJ1-1
V gene: TRBV4-2
clone size: -
D gene: -
CDR3 DNA: TGTGCCAGCAGCTCACAGCTGAACACTGAAGCTTTCTTT
CDR3 protein: CASSSQLNTEAFF

J gene: TRBJ2-1
V gene: TRBV5-1
clone size: -
D gene: TRBD2
CDR3 DNA: TGCGCCAGCAGTGAGGGACTAGCTATTGAGCAGTTCTTC
CDR3 protein: CASSEGLAIEQFF

J gene: TRBJ2-3
V gene: TRBV3-1/TRBV3-2
clone size: -
D gene: -
CDR3 DNA: TGTGCCAGCAGCCAAGTTTTGGCTAGGCATACAGATACGCAGTATTTT
CDR3 protein: CASSQVLARHTDTQYF

J gene: TRBJ2-7
V gene: TRBV27
clone size: -
D gene: TRBD2
CDR3 DNA: TGTGCCAGCAGGGGACTAGCGGGAGGCTACGAGCAGTACTTC
CDR3 protein: CASRGLAGGYEQYF

J gene: TRBJ2-1
V gene: TRBV28
clone size: -
D gene: TRBD2
CDR3 DNA: TGTGCCAGCAGTTTCAGGACTAGTCCAATCTCCTACAATGAGCAGTTCTTC
CDR3 protein: CASSFRTSPISYNEQFF

J gene: TRBJ1-4
V gene: TRBV5-1
clone size: -
D gene: -
CDR3 DNA: TGCGCCAGCAGCCCTGTAGCGGGACCTAATGAAAAACTGTTTTTT
CDR3 protein: CASSPVAGPNEKLFF

J gene: TRBJ2-3
V gene: TRBV3-1/TRBV3-2
clone size: -
D gene: TRBD2
CDR3 DNA: TGTGCCAGCAGCCTCTCACGGTGGGGTAGCGGGCGCCTAACTTCTAGCACAGATACGCAGTATTTT
CDR3 protein: CASSLSRWGSGRLTSSTDTQYF

J gene: TRBJ2-4
V gene: TRBV20-1
clone size: -
D gene: TRBD2
CDR3 DNA: TGCAGTGCTAGTTCCATAGCGGGGGCCCTCCTAGCCAAAAACATTCAGTACTTC
CDR3 protein: CSASSIAGALLAKNIQYF

J gene: TRBJ1-5
V gene: TRBV7-8
clone size: -
D gene: -
CDR3 DNA: TGTGCCAGCAGCTTATCTAGGGGCAGGATTAATCAGCCCCAGCATTTT
CDR3 protein: CASSLSRGRINQPQHF

J gene: TRBJ1-4
V gene: TRBV6-5
clone size: -
D gene: -
CDR3 DNA: TGTGCCAGCAGTTATTCAGCCGGGTTCGGGGAAAAACTGTTTTTT
CDR3 protein: CASSYSAGFGEKLFF

J gene: TRBJ1-2
V gene: TRBV11-2
clone size: -
D gene: -
CDR3 DNA: TGTGCCAGCAGGGAGCCAGGGGATTATGGCTACACCTTC
CDR3 protein: CASREPGDYGYTF

J gene: TRBJ1-6
V gene: TRBV2
clone size: few
D gene: TRBD1
CDR3 DNA: TGTGCCAGCAGGACGACAGGGGTCGATAATTCACCCCTCCACTTT
CDR3 protein: CASRTTGVDNSPLHF

J gene: TRBJ2-7
V gene: TRBV7-8
clone size: once
D gene: -
CDR3 DNA: TGTGCCAGCAGCCCAAGACAGGGAGGTCAGGGCGAGCAGTACTTC
CDR3 protein: CASSPRQGGQGEQYF

J gene: TRBJ1-4
V gene: TRBV5-1
clone size: -
D gene: -
CDR3 DNA: TGCGCCAGCAGCTTGACGTCCACTGGGGTCGGGAACGAAAAACTGTTTTTT
CDR3 protein: CASSLTSTGVGNEKLFF

J gene: TRBJ2-7
V gene: TRBV5-6
clone size: -
D gene: -
CDR3 DNA: TGTGCCAGCAGCTTGGTAGAGAAGTACGAGCAGTACTTC
CDR3 protein: CASSLVEKYEQYF

J gene: TRBJ2-1
V gene: TRBV6-5
clone size: -
D gene: TRBD2
CDR3 DNA: TGTGCCAGCAGTTTGAGCGGGAGGGACAATGAGCAGTTCTTC
CDR3 protein: CASSLSGRDNEQFF

J gene: TRBJ2-1
V gene: TRBV5-4
clone size: few
D gene: -
CDR3 DNA: TGTGCCAGCAGCTTGGGAGGGAGAAACTCCTACAATGAGCAGTTCTTC
CDR3 protein: CASSLGGRNSYNEQFF

J gene: TRBJ2-2
V gene: TRBV27
clone size: -
D gene: TRBD1
CDR3 DNA: TGTGCCAGCAACTCGGGACAGTTAAACACCGGGGAGCTGTTTTTT
CDR3 protein: CASNSGQLNTGELFF

J gene: TRBJ1-2
V gene: TRBV19
clone size: -
D gene: -
CDR3 DNA: TGTGCCAGTAGTCTCCAGCGGGCCCCGGGCTACACCTTC
CDR3 protein: CASSLQRAPGYTF

J gene: TRBJ1-4
V gene: TRBV6-6
clone size: -
D gene: TRBD1
CDR3 DNA: TGTGCCAGCAGTACCACAGGGGGGACTAATGAAAAACTGTTTTTT
CDR3 protein: CASSTTGGTNEKLFF

J gene: TRBJ2-7
V gene: TRBV5-1
clone size: -
D gene: TRBD1
CDR3 DNA: TGCGCCAGCAGCTCCGGGACAGGAGTCTCCTACGAGCAGTACTTC
CDR3 protein: CASSSGTGVSYEQYF

J gene: TRBJ1-1
V gene: TRBV5-1
clone size: once
D gene: -
CDR3 DNA: TGCGCCAGCAGCTTGGATGGGAGTAACACTGAAGCTTTCTTT
CDR3 protein: CASSLDGSNTEAFF

J gene: TRBJ2-3
V gene: TRBV10-3
clone size: -
D gene: TRBD2
CDR3 DNA: TGTGCCATCGGGACTAGCGGAAGCACAGATACGCAGTATTTT
CDR3 protein: CAIGTSGSTDTQYF

J gene: TRBJ1-2
V gene: TRBV19
clone size: -
D gene: -
CDR3 DNA: TGTGCCAGTAGGCAACCGGGTCCCAGTTATGGCTACACCTTC
CDR3 protein: CASRQPGPSYGYTF

J gene: TRBJ2-1
V gene: TRBV12-3/TRBV12-4
clone size: -
D gene: TRBD1
CDR3 DNA: TGTGCCAGCGGGACAGCATCCCTCAATGAGCAGTTCTTC
CDR3 protein: CASGTASLNEQFF

J gene: TRBJ1-1
V gene: TRBV2
clone size: -
D gene: -
CDR3 DNA: TGTGCCAGCAGTGATGCGTTTCAGAACACTGAAGCTTTCTTT
CDR3 protein: CASSDAFQNTEAFF

J gene: TRBJ1-2
V gene: TRBV7-2
clone size: -
D gene: TRBD1
CDR3 DNA: TGTGCCAGCAGCTCCCGACAGGGGGGCAGCTACACCTTC
CDR3 protein: CASSSRQGGSYTF

J gene: TRBJ1-1
V gene: TRBV30
clone size: few
D gene: -
CDR3 DNA: TGTGCCTGGAGTGACCGGACACTCAAGGGCACTGAAGCTTTCTTT
CDR3 protein: CAWSDRTLKGTEAFF

J gene: TRBJ2-7
V gene: TRBV6-2/TRBV6-3
clone size: -
D gene: -
CDR3 DNA: TGTGCCAGCAGTTATGATTACGGGGGTCTCCGCTCCTACGAGCAGTACTTC
CDR3 protein: CASSYDYGGLRSYEQYF

J gene: TRBJ2-7
V gene: TRBV5-6
clone size: -
D gene: TRBD2
CDR3 DNA: TGTGCCAGCAGCGCTTTCAAGACTAGCGTTTCTTTCTACGAGCAGTACTTC
CDR3 protein: CASSAFKTSVSFYEQYF

J gene: TRBJ2-7
V gene: TRBV19
clone size: -
D gene: TRBD1
CDR3 DNA: TGTGCCAGTAGTTCCTCCGGGACAGGACCCTACGAGCAGTACTTC
CDR3 protein: CASSSSGTGPYEQYF

J gene: TRBJ1-3
V gene: TRBV6-5
clone size: -
D gene: -
CDR3 DNA: TGTGCCAGCAGTCCCCGGGGGACTAGTGGAAACACCATATATTTT
CDR3 protein: CASSPRGTSGNTIYF

J gene: TRBJ2-7
V gene: TRBV18
clone size: -
D gene: TRBD2
CDR3 DNA: TGTGCCAGCTCACCAACAGCGGGGAGTCTCTACGAGCAGTACTTC
CDR3 protein: CASSPTAGSLYEQYF

J gene: TRBJ1-1
V gene: TRBV4-1
clone size: -
D gene: TRBD1
CDR3 DNA: TGCGCCAGCAGCCAAAGGGGACAGGGGGCTTTCGAAAACACTGAAGCTTTCTTT
CDR3 protein: CASSQRGQGAFENTEAFF

J gene: TRBJ1-2
V gene: TRBV6-5
clone size: -
D gene: TRBD1
CDR3 DNA: TGTGCCAGCACCGCAGGGGGCAGGGGCTACACCTTC
CDR3 protein: CASTAGGRGYTF

J gene: TRBJ1-1
V gene: TRBV11-2
clone size: once
D gene: TRBD1
CDR3 DNA: TGTGCCAGCAGTTATACAGGGGGAACTGAAGCTTTCTTT
CDR3 protein: CASSYTGGTEAFF

J gene: TRBJ1-2
V gene: TRBV15
clone size: once
D gene: -
CDR3 DNA: TGTGCCACCAGCAGGTCAGGGGAGTATGGCTACACCTTC
CDR3 protein: CATSRSGEYGYTF

J gene: TRBJ2-1
V gene: TRBV5-1
clone size: -
D gene: TRBD1
CDR3 DNA: TGCGCCAGCAGCCCGAGACAGGGGGTTAACAATGAGCAGTTCTTC
CDR3 protein: CASSPRQGVNNEQFF

J gene: TRBJ2-5
V gene: TRBV7-2
clone size: -
D gene: TRBD1
CDR3 DNA: TGTGCCAGCAGCTTAGATGGCAGGGGGCAGACGGAGACCCAGTACTTC
CDR3 protein: CASSLDGRGQTETQYF

J gene: TRBJ1-2
V gene: TRBV6-2/TRBV6-3
clone size: -
D gene: -
CDR3 DNA: TGTGCCAGCAGCAACCCAGGGGCCCTAAGGGGCTACACCTTC
CDR3 protein: CASSNPGALRGYTF

J gene: TRBJ1-6
V gene: TRBV7-9
clone size: -
D gene: -
CDR3 DNA: TGTGCCAGCAGCTTTGCGGATTCACCCCTCCACTTT
CDR3 protein: CASSFADSPLHF

J gene: TRBJ2-5
V gene: TRBV19
clone size: -
D gene: TRBD2
CDR3 DNA: TGTGCCAGTAGTATTAGGACTAGCGGGGGGACGTACCAAGAGACCCAGTACTTC
CDR3 protein: CASSIRTSGGTYQETQYF

J gene: TRBJ1-5
V gene: TRBV27
clone size: few
D gene: TRBD1
CDR3 DNA: TGTGCCAGCAGTACCCGGACAGGGAATCAGCCCCAGCATTTT
CDR3 protein: CASSTRTGNQPQHF

J gene: TRBJ2-3
V gene: TRBV18
clone size: -
D gene: TRBD1
CDR3 DNA: TGTGCCAGCTCACGACAGGGAGTTCACACAGATACGCAGTATTTT
CDR3 protein: CASSRQGVHTDTQYF

J gene: TRBJ2-1
V gene: TRBV9
clone size: -
D gene: TRBD2
CDR3 DNA: TGTGCCAGCAGCGTAGATCCGGGAGGGCAAAGCAATGAGCAGTTCTTC
CDR3 protein: CASSVDPGGQSNEQFF

J gene: TRBJ1-1
V gene: TRBV29-1
clone size: once
D gene: TRBD1
CDR3 DNA: TGCAGCGTGACCGGGACAGGGGGCGTAGTGGCTGAAGCTTTCTTT
CDR3 protein: CSVTGTGGVVAEAFF

J gene: TRBJ2-7
V gene: TRBV6-2/TRBV6-3
clone size: -
D gene: -
CDR3 DNA: TGTGCCAGCAGTAAACTGGGACAAGAGGAGCAGTACTTC
CDR3 protein: CASSKLGQEEQYF